The 26 T cell receptor beta chains given below trace back to one sample, sequenced in a study of blood T cell repertoires in COVID-19. Only in-frame clones appear in the TCRdb table, and some are missing; sequencing was by immunoSEQ multiplex PCR. The table lists about 200,000 clones, 80% of them singletons. The sample comprised peripheral blood. The receptors originated from a man aged 60-69 years with acute or convalescent COVID-19.

The chain combines TRBV10-3 with TRBJ2-4; TRBD1 matches 8 bases. V was clipped by 9 bases and J by 8 bases; unmatched bases: 6. CDR1 is ENHRY, CDR2 SYGVKD, per germline. The CDR3 is 12 amino acids. The CDR3 sequence: CAIAQGGDIQYF. In nucleotides, the CDR3 is TGTGCCATTGCACAGGGGGGTGACATTCAGTACTTC.

The count of this clone is one. This sequence joins TRBV28 and TRBJ2-3; D is perhaps TRBD1 (6 bases). The V gene's germline CDR1 is MDHEN and CDR2 SYDVKM. The V end lost 4 bases, the J end lost 0 bases, and 11 bases lay between the germline ends. This CDR3 region has 15 residues. CDR3: CASSSGTQSTDTQYF. The CDR3 DNA follows: TGTGCCAGCAGTTCGGGGACACAAAGCACAGATACGCAGTATTTT.

This clone has a single count. The chain recombines TRBV11-3 with TRBJ2-1, with TRBD2 as a possible D gene (6 bases). The V and J ends lost 0 bases and 0 bases respectively, with 6 bases between them. This CDR3 comprises 15 residues. Germline CDR1 SGHNT, CDR2 YENEEA. The CDR3 here is CASSLDGSSYNEQFF. The CDR3 nucleotides read TGTGCCAGCAGCTTAGACGGGAGCTCCTACAATGAGCAGTTCTTC. The entire variable domain, with the rest obtained from reference TRBV11-3 and TRBJ2-1, is as follows: EAGVVQSPRYKIIEKKQPVAFWCNPISGHNTLYWYLQNLGQGPELLIRYENEEAVDDSQLPKDRFSAERLKGVDSTLKIQPAELGDSAVYLCASSLDGSSYNEQFFGPGTRLTVL.

The V and J genes are TRBV19 and TRBJ1-2, with 9 bases lining up with TRBD1. Trimming at V came to 3 bases and at J to 2 bases, leaving 7 bases not matched to a gene. Germline CDR1 is LNHDA and CDR2 is SQIVND (reference sequence). CDR3 length: 16 residues. Here the CDR3 DNA reads TGTGCCAGTAGTATCTCGGCCGGGACAGGGAACTATGGCTACACCTTC. It yields the protein CASSISAGTGNYGYTF.

This sequence joins TRBV20-1 and TRBJ2-3; tentative D call: TRBD2 (6 bases). V lost 3 bases and J lost 5, with 18 bases in between. The CDR3 is 15 residues long. The germline CDR1 and CDR2 sequences are DFQATT and SNEGSKA (reference sequence). DNA of the CDR3: TGCAGTGCTAGTCTCCACGGGAGCCCCGGAGATACGCAGTATTTT. It specifies CSASLHGSPGDTQYF.

The chain links TRBV6-2 or TRBV6-3 to TRBJ1-5; no clear D gene. The V gene lost 2 bases and the J gene lost 0 bases, with 23 bases spanning the gap. This CDR3 has 20 residues. Germline V gene sequence: CDR1 MNHEY, CDR2 SVGEGT. CDR3 sequence reads: CASSYQRNSGSHYSNQPQHF. The DNA for the CDR3 is TGTGCCAGCAGTTACCAGCGGAACTCGGGCAGCCACTATAGCAATCAGCCCCAGCATTTT.

The V call is TRBV24-1, the J call TRBJ2-1, with a weak D call TRBD1 (7 bases). The V end was cut by 4 bases, the J end by 9 bases, with 12 bases between. The CDR3 runs 13 residues. Germline-derived CDR1 and CDR2 are KGHDR and SFDVKD. The CDR3 here is CATSEIQGGEQFF. CDR3 DNA: TGTGCCACCAGTGAGATTCAGGGGGGTGAGCAGTTCTTC.

The chain employs TRBV5-1 and TRBJ2-5; 7 bases fit TRBD2. The CDR3 runs 16 residues. V trimming: 0 bases; J trimming: 3 bases; junction bases outside the gene matches: 8. The germline V gene encodes CDR1 SGHRS and CDR2 YFSETQ. DNA for the CDR3: TGCGCCAGCAGCTTGGGAATCGCGGGAGAGGAAGAGACCCAGTACTTC. It encodes CASSLGIAGEEETQYF.

The chain joins TRBV6-5 to TRBJ1-1; possible D gene TRBD1, 5 bases. The CDR3 consists of 13 residues. V lost 5 bases and J lost 7, with 14 bases in between. Germline loops: CDR1 MNHEY, CDR2 SVGAGI. Here the CDR3 reads CASSKPAGLEAFF. The CDR3, as DNA: TGTGCCAGCAGTAAGCCCGCGGGGCTTGAAGCTTTCTTT.

This chain links TRBV6-2 or TRBV6-3 with TRBJ1-5, with 7 nucleotides matching TRBD1. V was clipped by 0 bases and J by 5 bases; unmatched bases: 16. This CDR3 spans 19 amino acids. Germline CDR1 is MNHEY and CDR2 is SVGEGT. CDR3 in amino acids: CASSYSLGYRGRADQPQHF. The CDR3 DNA reads as TGTGCCAGCAGTTACTCGCTAGGTTATAGGGGGCGCGCGGATCAGCCCCAGCATTTT.

The CDR3 sequence is CASSAGFSGNTIYF. CDR3 DNA sequence: TGTGCCAGTAGTGCGGGGTTCTCTGGAAACACCATATATTTT. This chain uses TRBV19 with TRBJ1-3; D ambiguous. The V gene's germline CDR1 is LNHDA and CDR2 SQIVND (reference sequence). Trimming stripped 5 bases from V and 0 bases from J, with 8 bases between. There are 14 residues in the CDR3.

This clone is a singleton in its sample. The chain joins TRBV7-3 to TRBJ1-6; 9 positions agree with TRBD1. Trimming removed 2 bases from V and 8 bases from J; junction bases left unmatched: 7. Germline V gene sequence: CDR1 SGHTA, CDR2 FQGTGA. This CDR3 region has 16 residues. The CDR3 region is CASSLGRGDRDSPLHF. CDR3 in DNA: TGTGCCAGCAGCTTAGGGAGAGGGGACAGGGATTCACCCCTCCACTTT. The full variable domain, in which reference TRBV7-3 and TRBJ1-6 provide the parts outside the CDR3, is GAGVSQTPSNKVTEKGKYVELRCDPISGHTALYWYRQSLGQGPEFLIYFQGTGAADDSGLPNDRFFAVRPEGSVSTLKIQRTERGDSAVYLCASSLGRGDRDSPLHFGNGTRLTVT.

The V and J genes are TRBV12-3 or TRBV12-4 and TRBJ1-1, with D possibly TRBD1 on 5 matching bases. Trimming took 3 bases from V and 5 from J, leaving 10 bases between them. The CDR3 has 13 residues. CDR3 residues: CASSFTGRTEAFF. CDR3 sequence (DNA): TGTGCCAGCAGTTTCACAGGAAGGACTGAAGCTTTCTTT.

The V and J genes are TRBV5-8 and TRBJ1-2; D is unresolved. The V end lost 0 bases, the J end lost 8 bases, and 11 bases lay between the germline ends. The CDR3 covers 13 residues. Germline CDR1 is SGHTS and CDR2 is YDEGEE. CDR3 DNA: TGTGCCAGCAGCTTGGACGGAGCGTGGGGCTACACCTTC. This translates into CASSLDGAWGYTF.

The chain carries TRBV9 and TRBJ2-1, with 12 positions matching TRBD2. The germline CDR1 and CDR2 sequences are SGDLS and YYNGEE. Trimming cost V 4 bases and J 2 bases; bases outside gene matches: 16. The CDR3 runs to 20 residues. Here the CDR3 DNA reads TGTGCCAGCAGCTCCCCCGTCGGACAGACTAGCGGGAGAACCTACAATGAGCAGTTCTTC. Its translation: CASSSPVGQTSGRTYNEQFF.

The table lists this clone with many counts. The rearrangement links TRBV9 to TRBJ1-3; D gene unclear. Germline V lookup: CDR1 SGDLS, CDR2 YYNGEE. The V end was cut by 2 bases, the J end by 4 bases, with 13 bases between. The length of the CDR3 is 15 residues. CDR3 sequence reads: CASSVSGVSGNTIYF. The CDR3, as DNA: TGTGCCAGCAGCGTTAGCGGGGTTTCGGGAAACACCATATATTTT.

The chain uses TRBV5-1 and TRBJ2-3; perhaps TRBD1 as D (6 bases). The CDR3 has 16 residues. V dropped 0 bases and J dropped 4 bases, with 15 bases sitting between them. Germline V gene sequence: CDR1 SGHRS, CDR2 YFSETQ. CDR3 in DNA: TGCGCCAGCAGCTTGGGGGCGACAGGAATAGCAGATACGCAGTATTTT. This gives the protein CASSLGATGIADTQYF.

This chain links TRBV2 with TRBJ1-1; the D gene is possibly TRBD1 (6 bases). The germline V gene encodes CDR1 SNHLY and CDR2 FYNNEI. This CDR3 is 13 amino acids long. The V and J ends lost 8 bases and 2 bases respectively, with 12 bases between them. The CDR3 sequence is CASGLGGNTEAFF. CDR3 coding DNA: TGTGCCAGCGGCCTAGGGGGTAACACTGAAGCTTTCTTT.

Worth noting for this clone: Other DNA sequences within the sample encode an identical CDR3. The rearrangement links TRBV5-1 to TRBJ2-7, with 7 bases fitting TRBD2. With 0 bases clipped from V and 0 bases from J, the junction kept 3 bases outside the gene matches. Germline CDR1 SGHRS, CDR2 YFSETQ. This CDR3 is built from 15 residues. The CDR3 DNA follows: TGCGCCAGCAGCTTGGCAGGCGGGAGCTCCTACGAGCAGTACTTC. Its translation is CASSLAGGSSYEQYF.

This chain links TRBV6-5 with TRBJ1-1; D perhaps matches TRBD1 (5 bases). CDR3 size: 12 residues. Germline V gene data show CDR1 as MNHEY and CDR2 as SVGAGI. The germline V and J ends were trimmed by 10 bases and 8 bases, with 17 bases remaining between them. The CDR3 nucleotides are TGTGCCACCCTTGACAGCCTAAGGGAAGCTTTCTTT. It yields the protein CATLDSLREAFF.

This clone has only one observation. This chain connects TRBV6-6 to TRBJ2-3; 7 bases are a match to TRBD2. The CDR3 spans 13 residues. The trim removed 8 bases at V and 4 bases at J, leaving 6 bases unmatched. The V gene's germline CDR1 is MNHNY and CDR2 SVGAGI (reference sequence). The CDR3 reads CASRGVGADTQYF. Here the CDR3 DNA reads TGTGCCAGCCGGGGGGTGGGCGCAGATACGCAGTATTTT.

V and J are TRBV5-1 and TRBJ2-1; D might be TRBD1 (6 bases). Germline CDR1 is SGHRS and CDR2 is YFSETQ. This CDR3 has 16 residues. The V end lost 2 bases, the J end lost 3 bases, and 15 bases lay between the germline ends. As DNA, the CDR3 is TGCGCCAGCAGCTTTATTTGGACGGGACACTACAATGAGCAGTTCTTC. Residues: CASSFIWTGHYNEQFF.

J is TRBJ2-1 and V is TRBV2; 9 bases fit TRBD1. Germline assignment: CDR1 SNHLY and CDR2 FYNNEI. The V gene end was trimmed by 2 bases and the J gene end by 9 bases; junction bases not matched to a gene: 8. The CDR3 length is 15 residues. CDR3 loop: CASSEPITGGGEQFF. The CDR3 bases are TGTGCCAGCAGTGAACCGATTACAGGGGGCGGTGAGCAGTTCTTC.

V is TRBV4-2 and J is TRBJ2-2, with D maybe TRBD2 (6 bases). The CDR3 has 14 amino acids. The V gene's germline CDR1 is LGHNA and CDR2 YNFKEQ. Between the trimmed V and J ends, which lost 3 bases and 3 bases, there was a span of 8 bases. CDR3 in amino acids: CASSHRLDTGELFF. CDR3 sequence (DNA): TGTGCCAGCAGCCACCGACTAGACACCGGGGAGCTGTTTTTT.

This chain connects TRBV4-2 to TRBJ2-7, with D perhaps matching TRBD2 (6 bases). The CDR3 contains 17 residues. The V gene's germline CDR1 is LGHNA and CDR2 YNFKEQ. The V end was cut by 0 bases, the J end by 7 bases, with 22 bases between. The chain's CDR3 is CASSQDGYGSTVWEQYF. The DNA for the CDR3 is TGTGCCAGCAGCCAAGATGGTTACGGGAGTACGGTATGGGAGCAGTACTTC.

This clone was picked up one time. This chain joins TRBV7-9 and TRBJ1-5, with TRBD1 identical over 9 bases. V dropped 4 bases and J dropped 5; count of bases not matched to a gene: 9. CDR1 is SEHNR and CDR2 is FQNEAQ in the germline V gene (reference sequence). The CDR3 runs 16 residues. The CDR3 is CASSSATGGHDQPQHF. CDR3 sequence (DNA): TGTGCCAGCAGCTCTGCGACAGGGGGTCATGATCAGCCCCAGCATTTT.